This TCR beta chain stems from a study of cytomegalovirus exposure and HLA in healthy donors. Study at large: The early release's HLA-typed donors yielded roughly 85 million unique TCRs. Among the approximately 410 genotyped donors, about 81% were placed in the Caucasian-associated ancestry cluster. Study-wide results and limits: Within the data, a cluster of highly shared sequence variants was likely a sequencing artifact.

Both 60 Vbeta primers and 13 Jbeta primers went into the PCR. The method was immunoSEQ multiplex PCR; TCRdb's version includes in-frame clones alone and lacks a portion of them. The table shows over 150,000 clones, with roughly 82% occurring only once. V shed 5 bases and J shed 6 bases, with 8 bases lying between them. The CDR3 loop spans 12 amino acids. Germline V gives CDR1 SEHNR, CDR2 FQNEAQ (reference sequence). About this clone: Its target is not known.

The chain combines TRBV7-9 with TRBJ2-1; D is unclear. The TCR comes from a man aged 50 to 59 in good health and CMV-seropositive. The specimen sequenced was PBMCs. The CDR3 DNA is TGTGCCAGCAGCGTTAACTCCAATGAGCAGTTCTTC. It yields the protein CASSVNSNEQFF.